This T cell receptor beta chain was captured by sequencing in a study of monozygotic twins with inflammatory bowel disease (dated by TCRdb to the late 2010s). About the investigation overall: The full study comprised some 30 monozygotic twin pairs: nine German pairs (four IBD-concordant, five IBD-discordant) and 19 IBD-discordant Danish pairs. The search for disease-associated traits relied mainly on comparing IBD patients with their genetically identical healthy co-twins within discordant pairs. Each individual had, on average, about 151 000 unique TCRalpha sequences and 181 000 unique TCRbeta sequences available for analysis. Here is what the overall study found, with its caveats: Because patients were on differing immunosuppressive treatments, the repertoires may have picked up extra background noise and inter-individual variability. No difference in repertoire similarity was observed between concordant and discordant twins, possibly owing to limited statistical power. Compared with healthy twins, IBD patients shared fewer clonotypes with other individuals, and the difference was most pronounced in patients with signs of disease activity. IBD patients had lower TCRbeta repertoire diversity, measured by the inverse Simpson index, than their healthy co-twins. The results gave no support for a single strong signal or clonotype linked to IBD. The analysis was unable to tell different T cell subtypes apart.

Its CDR3 holds 20 amino acids, cysteine through phenylalanine. No coding sequence is recorded. The germline V gene yields SGHVS for CDR1 and FQNEAQ for CDR2. Concerning this clonotype itself: Its target antigen remains unknown.

The library came from 5' RACE. Each TCR library was prepared from around 3,400 ng of total RNA. cDNA was synthesized with SMARTScribe reverse transcriptase in eight separate reactions per sample. During cDNA synthesis, unique molecular identifiers containing a 6-nucleotide sample barcode were introduced by template switching. TCRalpha and TCRbeta cDNA was amplified in two nested PCRs of 16 and 9 cycles, and bead purification was carried out after each PCR. Before amplification, the cDNA was treated with uracil DNA-glycosylase and purified using the QIAquick PCR purification kit. The second PCR was the step at which Illumina TruSeq-compatible adapters and sample-specific barcodes were added. Library quality and concentration were checked on TapeStation and Qubit, and libraries were pooled at approximately 4.7 ng each. Sequencing of the pooled libraries was done on an Illumina HiSeq2500 single-index Rapid Run using custom sequencing primers and 2 x 100 bp reads. From the authors' description of their analysis: UMI-based consensus assembly with MiGEC version 1.2.6 was used to correct PCR and sequencing errors. V(D)J alignment, clonotype assembly and CDR3 extraction were performed with MiXCR version 2.1.1. Gene usage, clonotype sharing and MAIT/NKT TCR abundance were normalised by analysing the top 1000, 10 000 and 20 000 clonotypes per sample. Diversity was computed as the inverse Simpson index with the vegan R package after downsampling to 27 000 UMIs. Paired Mann-Whitney U tests were applied to discordant twin pairs, and Benjamini-Hochberg correction was used for multiple testing. The reads, reprocessed by TCRdb, yield one row per CDR3 protein sequence and no DNA. The V and J calls reflect TCRdb's pipeline rather than the authors' work. This sample's clone table shows 350,000 to 400,000 distinct CDR3 sequences. Around 2.6% of the sample goes to the ten largest clones.

From each donor, a 2.5 ml peripheral blood sample was drawn into PAXgene tubes and stored at -80 degrees C. Without any T cell sorting, total RNA was extracted from whole blood using the PAXgene blood miRNA kit on an automated QIAcube. Deep TCRalpha and TCRbeta repertoire profiling with unique molecular barcoding was performed on peripheral blood of monozygotic twin pairs concordant or discordant for inflammatory bowel disease. For every twin pair, smoking habits were documented, and each individual was categorised as a current, former or never smoker. This receptor chain uses TRBV7-8 and TRBJ2-7; checking the TCRdb D call of TRBD2 is not possible without DNA. The sample consisted of blood. This sequence was found in a human donor with ulcerative colitis or Crohn's disease, or a healthy co-twin of an affected twin (not recorded which). The CDR3 region reads CASSPSGGPSGGRVSYEQYF.